This T cell receptor beta chain was recorded in a study of human T cells and chemical hapten exposure. On the study more broadly: A 2 cm by 2 cm inner upper arm patch received 2% DPC for sensitization.

This clonotype was detected only a few times. Its cognate antigen is unknown. The CDR3 length is 14 residues. The germline CDR1 and CDR2 sequences are LGHDT and YNNKEL (reference sequence). Trimming took 4 bases from V and 7 from J; bases not matched to a gene: 4. Study outcomes and limitations: Because all patients had alopecia, their immune responses might differ from healthy ones.

Individual cDNA molecules in this library carried unique molecular identifiers. TCRdb used MiXCR to reprocess the RACE reads, holding one entry per CDR3 protein. The table records more than 100,000 distinct CDR3 sequences, roughly 13% of them present only once. This sample's time point: patch test 1, 2 weeks after DPC sensitization. Treatment: therapeutic diphenylcyclopropenone sensitization with weekly scalp DPC. Ahead of applying each patch test, blood was sampled. The TCR originated in a man between 18 and 35 years old with alopecia areata. Some clones in this sample may be carry-over from other donors' samples. This sample comprised whole blood, obtained in connection with sensitization to the hapten diphenylcyclopropenone (DPC). The genes are TRBV3-1 and TRBJ1-6; 7 positions match TRBD1. The CDR3 loop reads CASSRGTENSPLHF. In DNA, the CDR3 is TGTGCCAGCAGCCGCGGGACAGAGAATTCACCCCTCCACTTT.